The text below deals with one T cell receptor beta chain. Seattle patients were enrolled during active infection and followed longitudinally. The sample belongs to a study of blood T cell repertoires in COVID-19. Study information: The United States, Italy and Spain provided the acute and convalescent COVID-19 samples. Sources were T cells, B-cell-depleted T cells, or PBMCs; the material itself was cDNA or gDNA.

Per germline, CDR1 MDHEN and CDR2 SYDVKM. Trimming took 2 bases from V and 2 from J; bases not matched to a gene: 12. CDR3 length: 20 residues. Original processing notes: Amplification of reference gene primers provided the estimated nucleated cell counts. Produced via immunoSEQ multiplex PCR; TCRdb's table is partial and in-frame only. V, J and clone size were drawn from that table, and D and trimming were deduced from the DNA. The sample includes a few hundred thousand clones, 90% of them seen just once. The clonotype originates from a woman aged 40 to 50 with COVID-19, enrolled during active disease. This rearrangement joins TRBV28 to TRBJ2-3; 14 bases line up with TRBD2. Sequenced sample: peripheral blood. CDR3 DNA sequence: TGTGCCAGCAGTTTAGTGGGTTTTCGGACTAGCGGGGGGTACACAGATACGCAGTATTTT. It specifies CASSLVGFRTSGGYTDTQYF.